This T cell receptor (beta chain) was observed in a study of T cell responses to AZD1222 COVID-19 vaccine. Study-level results: Spike-specific TCR breadth and depth were elevated following two AZD1222 doses.

CDR1 is LNHNV, CDR2 YYDKDF, per germline (reference sequence). This CDR3 has 16 amino acids. The V and J ends lost 5 bases and 3 bases, in that order; junction bases with no gene match: 11. On this clone itself: Its antigen remains unknown.

The table came from immunoSEQ multiplex PCR; TCRdb's copy has only in-frame clones and leaves some out. The sample has roughly 62,000 clones; 76% are singletons. The sample consisted of peripheral blood, taken on day 0 of AZD1222 vaccination. This clonotype was obtained from an adult in good health. This chain joins TRBV15 and TRBJ2-7; the match to TRBD1 covers 9 bases. CDR3 loop: CATSPLGGTGSYEQYF. In DNA form, the CDR3 reads TGTGCCACCAGCCCCCTTGGTGGGACAGGGAGCTACGAGCAGTACTTC.